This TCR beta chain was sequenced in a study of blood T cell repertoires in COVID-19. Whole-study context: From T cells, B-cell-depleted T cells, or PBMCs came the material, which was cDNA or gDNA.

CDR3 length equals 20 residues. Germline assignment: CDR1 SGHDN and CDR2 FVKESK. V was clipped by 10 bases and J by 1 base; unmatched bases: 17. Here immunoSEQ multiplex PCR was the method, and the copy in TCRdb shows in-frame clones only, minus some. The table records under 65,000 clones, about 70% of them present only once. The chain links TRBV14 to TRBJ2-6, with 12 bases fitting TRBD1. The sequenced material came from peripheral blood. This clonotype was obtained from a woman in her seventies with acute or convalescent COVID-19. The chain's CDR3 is CATLTRRDRGLFSGANVLTF. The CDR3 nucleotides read TGTGCCACTTTAACCAGACGGGACAGGGGGCTTTTTTCTGGGGCCAACGTCCTGACTTTC.